The source of this TCR beta chain is a study of regulatory T cells in long-lasting Graves disease. Study summary: Over 5 years of antithyroid drugs plus positive TSH receptor antibodies defined persistent Graves' disease. Study conclusions and caveats: Whereas new patients shared 900 to 1,000 public clonotypes, persistent patients shared more, at about 2,700.

This clonotype showed up just a few times. What it binds is not known. Through Arm-PCR of CDR3 regions and iRepertoire HTBI primers, TCR beta libraries were built. TCRdb processed the multiplex PCR reads anew with MiXCR; each CDR3 protein has one entry. The sample yields roughly 300,000 distinct CDR3 sequences, under 25% seen once. This CDR3 has 15 amino acids. Between the trimmed V and J ends, which lost 0 bases and 5 bases, there was a span of 11 bases. Germline values: CDR1 SGHTA, CDR2 FQGTGA. The time point was: persistent/refractory GD, antithyroid drugs over 5 years with positive TRAb. PBMC RNA was the source of the TCR library. The patients included were those that came from an endocrinology department in Xi'an, China.

The sample was peripheral blood mononuclear cells (PBMCs), taken when the disease was refractory, from a patient treated with antithyroid drugs. V and J are TRBV7-3 and TRBJ2-1; tentatively, D is TRBD2 (5 bases). This clonotype was sampled from a female donor with Graves disease. Here the CDR3 reads CASSLTYGNNNEQFF. CDR3 nucleotide sequence: TGTGCCAGCAGCTTAACGTACGGGAACAACAATGAGCAGTTCTTC.